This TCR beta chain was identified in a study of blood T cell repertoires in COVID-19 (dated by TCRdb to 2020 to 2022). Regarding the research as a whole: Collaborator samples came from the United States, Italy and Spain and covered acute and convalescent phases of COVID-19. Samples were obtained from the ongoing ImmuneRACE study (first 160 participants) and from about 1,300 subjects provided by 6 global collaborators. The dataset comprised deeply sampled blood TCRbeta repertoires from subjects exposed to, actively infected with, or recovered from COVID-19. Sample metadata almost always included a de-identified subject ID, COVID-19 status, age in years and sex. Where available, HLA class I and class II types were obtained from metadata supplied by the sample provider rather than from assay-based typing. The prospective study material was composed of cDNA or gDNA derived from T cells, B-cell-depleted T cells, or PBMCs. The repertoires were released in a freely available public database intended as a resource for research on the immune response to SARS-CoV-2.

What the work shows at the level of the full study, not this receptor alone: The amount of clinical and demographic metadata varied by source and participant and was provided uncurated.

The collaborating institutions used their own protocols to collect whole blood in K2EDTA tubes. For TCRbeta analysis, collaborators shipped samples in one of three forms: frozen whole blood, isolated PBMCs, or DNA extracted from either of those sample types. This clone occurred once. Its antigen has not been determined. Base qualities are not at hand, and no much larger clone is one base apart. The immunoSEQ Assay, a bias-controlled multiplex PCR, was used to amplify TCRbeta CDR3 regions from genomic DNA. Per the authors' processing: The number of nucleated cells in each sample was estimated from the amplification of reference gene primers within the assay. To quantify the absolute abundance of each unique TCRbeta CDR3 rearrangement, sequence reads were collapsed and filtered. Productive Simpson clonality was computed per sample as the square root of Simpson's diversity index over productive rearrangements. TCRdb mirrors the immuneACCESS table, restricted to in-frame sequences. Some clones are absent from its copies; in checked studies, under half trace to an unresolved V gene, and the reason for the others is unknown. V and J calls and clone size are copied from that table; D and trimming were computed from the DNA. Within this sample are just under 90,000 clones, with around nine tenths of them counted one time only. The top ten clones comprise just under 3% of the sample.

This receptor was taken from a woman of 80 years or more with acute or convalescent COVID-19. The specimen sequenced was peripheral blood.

CDR3 sequence: CAISGLAGASSTDTQYF. The DNA reads as follows: TGTGCCATCAGTGGACTAGCGGGGGCCTCTAGCACAGATACGCAGTATTTT. The V and J genes are TRBV10-3 and TRBJ2-3; TRBD2 agrees with 12 junctional bases. Looking up the germline V gene yields CDR1 ENHRY and CDR2 SYGVKD. V and J are trimmed by 4 bases and 0 bases, and the gene matches miss 5 bases of the junction. The CDR3 has 17 amino acids, counting the end cysteine and phenylalanine. The read is trimmed to its CDR3 DNA, 51 bases read in frame from base 1.